The 14 T cell receptor beta chains reported below all come from one sample, sequenced in a study of CD8 T cells in Susac syndrome. Reverse transcription of roughly 0.45 to 1 ug RNA was carried out with random hexamers. TCRdb processed the immunoSEQ multiplex PCR reads anew with MiXCR; each CDR3 protein has one entry. The profile shows approximately 100,000 distinct CDR3 sequences, about 90% of them singletons. The sample taken for sequencing was CD8+ T cells from PBMCs. These receptors came from a human donor in good health.

This rearrangement joins TRBV28 to TRBJ1-5, with 9 bases fitting TRBD1. V lost 6 bases, J lost 10 bases, and 13 bases stayed unmatched. Germline loops: CDR1 MDHEN, CDR2 SYDVKM. This CDR3 is 15 amino acids long. CDR3 protein: CASSQLRQGGNPQHF. The CDR3 DNA reads as TGTGCCAGCAGCCAATTAAGACAGGGGGGAAATCCCCAGCATTTT.

The genes are TRBV11-1 and TRBJ2-7; 8 nucleotides match TRBD1. V trimming: 5 bases; J trimming: 6 bases; junction bases outside the gene matches: 6. Germline-derived CDR1 and CDR2 are SGHAT and FQDESV (reference sequence). The CDR3 is 13 amino acids. CDR3 DNA: TGTGCCAGCAGCGCCACAGGGGGTGGCGAGCAGTACTTC. The encoded protein is CASSATGGGEQYF.

This clonotype was seen a few times. The V and J genes are TRBV5-4 and TRBJ2-7; 9 nucleotides line up with TRBD1. The ends lost 2 bases at V and 7 bases at J; junction bases unmatched: 4. The CDR3 covers 13 residues. CDR1 is SGHNT, CDR2 YYREEE, per germline (reference sequence). The CDR3 bases are TGTGCCAGCAGCTTACAGGGGGCTGAGGAGCAGTACTTC. Translated, it gives CASSLQGAEEQYF. The full variable domain, in which reference TRBV5-4 and TRBJ2-7 provide the parts outside the CDR3, is ETGVTQSPTHLIKTRGQQVTLRCSSQSGHNTVSWYQQALGQGPQFIFQYYREEENGRGNFPPRFSGLQFPNYSSELNVNALELDDSALYLCASSLQGAEEQYFGPGTRLTVT.

The chain links TRBV20-1 to TRBJ2-1, with 8 bases identical to TRBD2. Germline V gives CDR1 DFQATT, CDR2 SNEGSKA (reference sequence). J was trimmed by 0 bases and V by 6 bases; bases with no gene match: 13. The CDR3 extends over 17 amino acids. CDR3 DNA sequence: TGCAGTGCCCATGAACTAGCGGCGATTAGCTCCTACAATGAGCAGTTCTTC. It translates to CSAHELAAISSYNEQFF.

J is TRBJ2-3 and V is TRBV2; 7 positions agree with TRBD1. This CDR3 contains 14 residues. The trim removed 8 bases at V and 2 bases at J, leaving 7 bases unmatched. In germline, CDR1 is SNHLY, CDR2 FYNNEI. The CDR3 spells CASRKDRTTDTQYF. The CDR3 DNA sequence: TGTGCCAGCCGGAAGGACAGGACCACAGATACGCAGTATTTT.

The chain recombines TRBV5-1 with TRBJ2-7; D might be TRBD1 or TRBD2, each matching 5 bases. Germline loops: CDR1 SGHRS, CDR2 YFSETQ. The length of the CDR3 is 13 residues. V shed 0 bases and J shed 3 bases, with 7 bases lying between them. The CDR3 sequence: CASSLERGYEQYF. CDR3 nucleotides: TGCGCCAGCAGCTTGGAGAGGGGCTACGAGCAGTACTTC.

The chain employs TRBV7-2 and TRBJ1-2; TRBD1 matches at 9 bases. V was pared by 7 bases and J by 4 bases, with 4 bases of the junction left unmatched. The CDR3 totals 13 residues. CDR1 is SGHTA, CDR2 FQGNSA, per germline. The CDR3 spells CASTMDRGYGYTF. As DNA, the CDR3 is TGTGCCAGCACCATGGACAGGGGCTATGGCTACACCTTC.

The chain couples TRBV20-1 to TRBJ2-2; 11 bases agree with TRBD2. The trim removed 5 bases at V and 1 base at J, leaving 9 bases unmatched. The germline CDR1 and CDR2 sequences are DFQATT and SNEGSKA (reference sequence). The CDR3 contains 17 residues. DNA of the CDR3: TGCAGTGCTGTTCCGGGACTAGCGGAATGGAACACCGGGGAGCTGTTTTTT. Translation gives CSAVPGLAEWNTGELFF.

This chain links TRBV20-1 with TRBJ2-7, with D maybe TRBD2 (5 bases). The CDR3 length is 12 residues. Germline V gene data show CDR1 as DFQATT and CDR2 as SNEGSKA (reference sequence). V was clipped by 3 bases and J by 2 bases, with 8 bases between them. In DNA form, the CDR3 reads TGCAGTGCTAGCTACGGGGCCTACGAGCAGTACTTC. This gives the protein CSASYGAYEQYF.

The chain recombines TRBV19 with TRBJ2-7; 8 positions agree with TRBD1. This CDR3 contains 16 residues. V shed 5 bases and J 5 bases; nucleotides not matched to a gene: 14. CDR1 and CDR2 from the germline V gene are LNHDA and SQIVND (reference sequence). In DNA, the CDR3 is TGTGCCAGTAGTGGACGAAACCGGGACAGGCTGAACGAGCAGTACTTC. It yields the protein CASSGRNRDRLNEQYF. The whole variable domain, filled in from reference TRBV19 and TRBJ2-7, reads DGGITQSPKYLFRKEGQNVTLSCEQNLNHDAMYWYRQDPGQGLRLIYYSQIVNDFQKGDIAEGYSVSREKKESFPLTVTSAQKNPTAFYLCASSGRNRDRLNEQYFGPGTRLTVT.

This clonotype appeared a single time. V is TRBV6-2 or TRBV6-3 and J is TRBJ1-1; D is undetermined. The CDR3 has 14 residues. V lost 7 bases, J lost 0 bases, and 12 bases lay in between. CDR1 MNHEY and CDR2 SVGEGT come from the germline V gene. In nucleotides, the CDR3 is TGTGCCAGCAATCCCGGGTCAATGAACACTGAAGCTTTCTTT. Translating gives CASNPGSMNTEAFF.

The CDR3 is CASSYRANLKNTEAFF. The CDR3 DNA reads as TGTGCCAGCAGCTACAGGGCTAACCTGAAGAACACTGAAGCTTTCTTT. The V gene is TRBV7-8, the J gene TRBJ1-1, with D possibly TRBD1 on 6 matching bases. Trimming took 4 bases from V and 1 from J, leaving 16 bases between them. The CDR3 is 16 residues long. The germline gives CDR1 SGHVS, CDR2 FQNEAQ.

This rearrangement joins TRBV3-1 to TRBJ2-1; D is possibly TRBD1 or TRBD2 (5 bases each). V lost 1 base, J lost 12 bases, and 16 bases lay in between. Germline V gene data show CDR1 as LGHDT and CDR2 as YNNKEL (reference sequence). The CDR3 runs 14 residues. The CDR3 DNA is TGTGCCAGCAGCCAAGCGCCGGGACCCCTCGCGCAGTTCTTC. This translates into CASSQAPGPLAQFF.

The J gene is TRBJ2-7, the V gene TRBV27; D perhaps matches TRBD1 (6 bases). This CDR3 has 14 residues. V was clipped by 5 bases and J by 0 bases, with 11 bases between them. The germline CDR1 and CDR2 sequences are MNHEY and SMNVEV (reference sequence). This CDR3 is CASSLQGSSYEQYF. The DNA for the CDR3 is TGTGCCAGCAGTCTCCAGGGGAGCTCCTACGAGCAGTACTTC.